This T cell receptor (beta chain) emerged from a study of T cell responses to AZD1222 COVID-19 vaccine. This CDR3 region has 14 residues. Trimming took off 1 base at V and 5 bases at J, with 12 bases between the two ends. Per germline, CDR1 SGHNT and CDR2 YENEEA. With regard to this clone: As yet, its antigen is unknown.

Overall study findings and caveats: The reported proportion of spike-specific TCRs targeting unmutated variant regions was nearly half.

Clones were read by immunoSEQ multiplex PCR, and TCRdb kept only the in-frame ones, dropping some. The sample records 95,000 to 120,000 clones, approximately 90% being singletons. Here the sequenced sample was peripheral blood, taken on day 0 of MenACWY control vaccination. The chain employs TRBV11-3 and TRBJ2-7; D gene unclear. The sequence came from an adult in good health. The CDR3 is CASSLGGSFNEQYF. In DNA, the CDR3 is TGTGCCAGCAGCTTAGGGGGTAGCTTCAACGAGCAGTACTTC.